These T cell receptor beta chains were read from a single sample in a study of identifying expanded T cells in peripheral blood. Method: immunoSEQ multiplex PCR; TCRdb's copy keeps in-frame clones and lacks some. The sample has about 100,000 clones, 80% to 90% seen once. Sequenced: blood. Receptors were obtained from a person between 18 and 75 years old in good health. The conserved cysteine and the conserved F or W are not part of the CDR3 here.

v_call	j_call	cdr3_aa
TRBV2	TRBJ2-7	ASSEPPSEEQY
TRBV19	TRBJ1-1	ATNYGGQLRGAF
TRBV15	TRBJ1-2	ATSKNTGANYGYT
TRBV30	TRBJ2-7	AWRWGLAAEQY
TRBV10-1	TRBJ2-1	ASSLTSGGYNEQF
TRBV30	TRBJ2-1	AWSPRGSTYNEQF
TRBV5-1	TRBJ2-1	ASSLRGAGYEQF
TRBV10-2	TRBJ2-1	ASSEFWGGTQF
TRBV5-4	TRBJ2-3	ASSSGNTDTQY
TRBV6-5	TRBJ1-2	ASSPGRDYGYT
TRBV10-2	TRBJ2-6	ASTRLSGANVLT
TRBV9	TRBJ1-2	ASSVEADYYGYT
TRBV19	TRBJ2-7	ASSPLAGVYEQY
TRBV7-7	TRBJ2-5	ASSPSAGRQETQY
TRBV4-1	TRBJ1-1	ASTRGQLNTEAF
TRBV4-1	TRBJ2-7	ASSQEFYYEQY
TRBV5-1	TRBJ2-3	ASRPGQVTDTQY
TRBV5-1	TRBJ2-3	ASSSTTHPGTDTQY
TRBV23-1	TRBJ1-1	ASSQSETVDMNTEAF
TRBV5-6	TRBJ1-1	ASSPGWGIDTEAF
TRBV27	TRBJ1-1	ASSPYRDMNTEAF
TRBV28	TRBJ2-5	ASSFGGETQY
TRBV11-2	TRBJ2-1	ASSLVGRGEQF
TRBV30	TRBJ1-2	AWSLPSLRGDYGYT
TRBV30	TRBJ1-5	AWSLTGNNQPQH
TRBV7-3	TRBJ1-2	ASSRDEAGDGYT
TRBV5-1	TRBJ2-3	ASRAGLAGVTDTQY
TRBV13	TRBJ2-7	ASSFLRGRFAYEQY
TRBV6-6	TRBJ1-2	ASSYSGAGYT
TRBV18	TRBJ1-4	ASSPSSTGGNEKLF
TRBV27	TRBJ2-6	ASGRLSGANVLT
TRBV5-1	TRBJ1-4	ASSSGTGLPNEKLF
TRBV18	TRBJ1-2	ASSPTGVRGYT
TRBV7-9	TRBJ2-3	ASIPGRTDTQY
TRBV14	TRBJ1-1	ASSQEVVAEAF
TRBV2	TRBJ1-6	AREVDRDLDSPLH
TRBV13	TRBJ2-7	ASSLGTLAPSYEQY
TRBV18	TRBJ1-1	ASSPIDTEAF
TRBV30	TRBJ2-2	ASSSEINTGELF
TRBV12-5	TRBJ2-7	ASGLVLGEQY
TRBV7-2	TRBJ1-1	ASSPEGRNTEAF
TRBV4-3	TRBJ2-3	ASSPGLAPPDTQY
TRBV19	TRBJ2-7	ASSVQGFRTGDYEQY
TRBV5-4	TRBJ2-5	ASSPGGHLQETQY
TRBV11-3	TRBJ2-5	ASSLLAVLQETQY
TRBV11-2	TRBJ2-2	ASSPFTGAKAGELF
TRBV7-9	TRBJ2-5	ASNSGQGPETQY
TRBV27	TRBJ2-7	ASSRLNYEQY
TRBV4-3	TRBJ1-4	ASSQESTNEKLF
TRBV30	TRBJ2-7	AWNRIDRGHREQY
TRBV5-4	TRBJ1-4	ASSQAVQEKLF
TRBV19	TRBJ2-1	ASSIVTPSNEQF
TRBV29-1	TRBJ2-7	SVDLSLAGVVSSYEQY
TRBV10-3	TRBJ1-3	AVGGAAGNTIY
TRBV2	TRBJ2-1	ASMLPGPRNEQF
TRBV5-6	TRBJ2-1	ASSPGPGAQF
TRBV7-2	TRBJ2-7	ASSLMGLVY
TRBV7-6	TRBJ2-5	ASSSQETQY
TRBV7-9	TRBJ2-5	ASGRGRTSGQETQY